The entry below gives a single T cell receptor (beta chain) sequence along with its context. Its antigen is unknown. The CDR3 is made up of 12 amino acids. Trimming left V 7 bases short and J 4 bases short, with 12 bases between. Germline assignment: CDR1 DFQATT and CDR2 SNEGSKA (reference sequence). These data are taken from a study of T-cell memory formation after mild COVID-19. TCRdb itself ran the 5' RACE reads through MiXCR, one entry per CDR3 protein. The data show roughly 580,000 distinct CDR3 sequences, approximately 18% seen once. Findings and limits, study-wide: The appearance of some responding clones in pre-infection memory suggested that cross-reactive memory joined.

The sequenced material came from PBMCs or a T cell subset sorted from them (not recorded which). The chain couples TRBV20-1 to TRBJ2-3, with D perhaps TRBD1 (5 bases). The clonotype comes from an adult woman who had mild COVID-19 (a few samples of this study predate the infection). Cell type and time point are not known. The CDR3 loop is CSGIKGADTQYF. The CDR3 DNA sequence: TGCAGTGGGATTAAAGGGGCAGATACGCAGTATTTT.